This T cell receptor beta chain is drawn from a study of regulatory T cells in long-lasting Graves disease. General study results and limits: TRBV28 was favored in persistent disease, as were TRBJ1-2 and TRBJ2-5.

Arm-PCR of CDR3 regions and iRepertoire HTBI primers were used to build TCR beta libraries. TCRdb re-called the multiplex PCR reads with MiXCR, one entry per CDR3 protein. Of approximately 400,000 distinct CDR3 sequences detected, over 14% appear once; the ten largest clones hold roughly 7.7%. This clonotype showed up many times. Its antigen remains unknown. The germline CDR1 and CDR2 sequences are SGHTA and FQGNSA. The CDR3 covers 13 residues. V lost 5 bases, J lost 5 bases, and 12 bases lay in between. The time point denotes: newly diagnosed GD, antithyroid drugs for less than 3 months. The authors made the TCR library using RNA they extracted from PBMCs. This same sample was also taken into another study, of T cells in Graves' hyperthyroidism and ophthalmopathy. From that report: The study enrolled patients aged 18 to 65 with newly diagnosed hyperthyroidism of under 2 months' duration. A set of HTBI primers served as the primers for a first-round RT-PCR of the TCR CDR3.

This material consisted of peripheral blood mononuclear cells (PBMCs), taken at new diagnosis, from a patient treated with antithyroid drugs. The V and J genes are TRBV7-2 and TRBJ1-1, with D tentatively TRBD1 (5 bases). This TCR came from a woman aged 35 to 49 with Graves disease. The CDR3 nucleotides are TGTGCCAGCAGCCCCGGGGGGTGGACTGAAGCTTTCTTT. This translates into CASSPGGWTEAFF.